This TCR beta chain was sequenced for a study of blood T cell repertoires in COVID-19. About the study: The study drew acute and convalescent COVID-19 samples from the United States, Italy and Spain. The cDNA or gDNA used as material had been derived from T cells, B-cell-depleted T cells, or PBMCs.

The V gene end was trimmed by 4 bases and the J gene end by 10 bases; junction bases not matched to a gene: 13. Germline V gene sequence: CDR1 SGHRS, CDR2 YFSETQ. The CDR3 runs to 15 residues. As originally analysed: Researchers report that nucleated cell counts were estimated from reference gene primer amplification. Generated by immunoSEQ multiplex PCR, the TCRdb table keeps only in-frame clones and is missing some. V and J calls and clone size are copied from that table; D and trimming were computed from the DNA. The table includes about 100,000 clones, about 82% detected once. The sample was peripheral blood. The rearrangement joins TRBV5-1 to TRBJ2-3; 9 bases agree with TRBD2. The TCR comes from a man between 45 and 60 years old with active or convalescent COVID-19. CDR3 sequence (DNA): TGCGCCAGCAGCCCCGGGACTAGCCCCACTACATCGCAGTATTTT. It translates to CASSPGTSPTTSQYF.